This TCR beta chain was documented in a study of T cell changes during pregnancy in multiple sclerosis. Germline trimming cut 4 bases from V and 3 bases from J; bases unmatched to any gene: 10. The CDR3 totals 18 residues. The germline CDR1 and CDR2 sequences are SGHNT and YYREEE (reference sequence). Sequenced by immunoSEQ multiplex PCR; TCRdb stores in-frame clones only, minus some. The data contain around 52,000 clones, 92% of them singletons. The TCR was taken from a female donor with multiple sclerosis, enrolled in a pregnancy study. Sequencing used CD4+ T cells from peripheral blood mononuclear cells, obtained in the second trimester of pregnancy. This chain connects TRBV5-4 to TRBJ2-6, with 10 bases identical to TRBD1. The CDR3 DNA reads TGTGCCAGCAGCGGGGACAGGGGTGCCTCCTTTGGGGCCAACGTCCTGACTTTC. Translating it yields CASSGDRGASFGANVLTF. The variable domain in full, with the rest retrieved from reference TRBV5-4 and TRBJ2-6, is ETGVTQSPTHLIKTRGQQVTLRCSSQSGHNTVSWYQQALGQGPQFIFQYYREEENGRGNFPPRFSGLQFPNYSSELNVNALELDDSALYLCASSGDRGASFGANVLTFGAGSRLTVL.